This T cell receptor beta chain originates from a study of human T cells and chemical hapten exposure. Study overall: Skin of the upper inner arm, 2 cm by 2 cm, received 2% DPC for sensitization.

One entry per CDR3 protein results from TCRdb running MiXCR on the RACE reads. This table holds fewer than 140,000 distinct CDR3 sequences, 12% found once. In germline, CDR1 is MDHEN, CDR2 SYDVKM. The CDR3 extends over 13 amino acids. V lost 9 bases and J lost 2, with 12 bases in between. Time point indicated: pre-sensitization, week 0. The treatment denotes: therapeutic diphenylcyclopropenone sensitization with weekly scalp DPC. This chain links TRBV28 with TRBJ2-3, with D uncertain. The source is a woman between 45 and 65 years old with alopecia areata. Some clones in this sample may be carry-over from other donors' samples. Sequencing was performed on whole blood, taken in connection with sensitization to the hapten diphenylcyclopropenone (DPC). CDR3 sequence (DNA): TGTGCCAGTAGTAACCCTTCCACAGATACGCAGTATTTT. It yields the protein CASSNPSTDTQYF.